Below, one T cell receptor (beta chain) is given with its context. This CDR3 has 15 amino acids. V lost 6 bases and J lost 4; bases outside the gene matches: 10. Germline CDR1 MNHEY, CDR2 SMNVEV (reference sequence). The sample comes from a study of blood T cell repertoires in COVID-19. Whole-study context: Acute and convalescent COVID-19 specimens originated in the United States, Italy and Spain. PBMCs, B-cell-depleted T cells, or T cells were the source of the cDNA or gDNA that made up the material.

As originally analysed: Cell counts per sample came from amplifying reference gene primers. The method was immunoSEQ multiplex PCR; TCRdb's version includes in-frame clones alone and lacks a portion of them. D and trimming come from the DNA, and the V and J calls and clone size come from that table. The data hold 110,000 or so clones, with roughly 88% observed a single time. This TCR derives from a woman aged 70 to 79 who had recovered from COVID-19. The sample was peripheral blood. V is TRBV27 and J is TRBJ1-2; TRBD1 agrees at 8 bases. CDR3 coding DNA: TGTGCCAGCAGCCCGGGACAGGCCTTATTCTATGGCTACACCTTC. Residues: CASSPGQALFYGYTF.